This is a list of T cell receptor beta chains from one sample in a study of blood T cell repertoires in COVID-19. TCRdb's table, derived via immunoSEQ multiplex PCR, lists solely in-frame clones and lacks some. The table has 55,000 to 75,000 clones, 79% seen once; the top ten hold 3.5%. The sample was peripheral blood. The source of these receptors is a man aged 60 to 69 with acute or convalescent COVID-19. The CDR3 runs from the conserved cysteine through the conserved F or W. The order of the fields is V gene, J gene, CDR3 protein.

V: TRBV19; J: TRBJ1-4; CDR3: CASSSSGRTGGDEKLFF
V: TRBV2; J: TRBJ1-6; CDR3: CASSEFRGSPLHF
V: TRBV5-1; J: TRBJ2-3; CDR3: CASSRTRDFSTDTQYF
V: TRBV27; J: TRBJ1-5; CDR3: CASSLWGTGGRNQPQHF
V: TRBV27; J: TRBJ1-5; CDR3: CASSTRTSRGQPQHF
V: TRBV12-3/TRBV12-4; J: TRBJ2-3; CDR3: CASSSLGGDTQYF
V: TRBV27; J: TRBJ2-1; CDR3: CASGQGLYNEQFF
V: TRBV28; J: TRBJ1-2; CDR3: CASRGQGGGYGYTF
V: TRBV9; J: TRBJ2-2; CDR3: CASSASGREVGELFF
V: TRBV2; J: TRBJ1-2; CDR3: CASTKDRDYGYTF
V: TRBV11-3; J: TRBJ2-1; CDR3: CASSKPLAGTGDINEQFF
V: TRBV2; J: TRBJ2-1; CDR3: CASSEQGRNYNEQFF
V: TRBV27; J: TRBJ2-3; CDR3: CASSLSLGGKPDTQYF
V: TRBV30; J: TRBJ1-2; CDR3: CAWGQGTGYTF
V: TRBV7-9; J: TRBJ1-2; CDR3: CASSPSGGDYGYTF
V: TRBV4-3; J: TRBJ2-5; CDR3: CASSQGYSGSGETQYF
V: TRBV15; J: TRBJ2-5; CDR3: CATSGGGSLKTQYF
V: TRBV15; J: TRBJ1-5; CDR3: CATADREVGQPQHF
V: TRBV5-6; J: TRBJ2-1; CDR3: CASSFLAGAGEQFF
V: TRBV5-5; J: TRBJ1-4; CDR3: CASSYDRAGNEKLFF
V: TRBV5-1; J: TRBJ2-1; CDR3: CASSLGLAGGEQFF
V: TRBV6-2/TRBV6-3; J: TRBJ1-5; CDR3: CASSPDRGWGGQPQHF
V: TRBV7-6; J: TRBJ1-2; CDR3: CASSPSEGGYTF
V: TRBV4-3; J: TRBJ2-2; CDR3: CASSREREITGELFF
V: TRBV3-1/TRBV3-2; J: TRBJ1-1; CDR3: CASSQGGGAEAFF
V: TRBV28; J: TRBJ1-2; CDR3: CASSLSGYGYTF
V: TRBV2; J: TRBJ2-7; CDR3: CASSEGAGTYEQYF
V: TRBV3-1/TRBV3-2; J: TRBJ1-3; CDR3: CASSQRSSGNTIYF
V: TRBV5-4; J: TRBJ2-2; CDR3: CASSSGQFTGELFF
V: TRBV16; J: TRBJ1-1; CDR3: CASSLSGMNTEAFF
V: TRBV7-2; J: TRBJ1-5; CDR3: CASSSSHLVGGQPQHF
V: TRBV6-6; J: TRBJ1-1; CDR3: CASSYFRDRGTEAFF
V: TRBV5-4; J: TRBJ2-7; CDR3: CASSLASTSGSLQQYF
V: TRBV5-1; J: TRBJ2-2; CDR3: CASSLFSGNTGELFF
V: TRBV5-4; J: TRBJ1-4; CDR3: CASSLSGLSGEKLFF
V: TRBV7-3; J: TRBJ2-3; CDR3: CASSLTVADTQYF
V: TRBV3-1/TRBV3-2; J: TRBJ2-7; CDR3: CASTLSGRVTYEQYF
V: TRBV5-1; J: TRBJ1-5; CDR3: CASSLQGGQPQHF
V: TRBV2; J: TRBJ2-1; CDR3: CASRPAGSYNEQFF
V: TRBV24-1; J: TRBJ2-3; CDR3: CATSDLAPGTATDTQYF
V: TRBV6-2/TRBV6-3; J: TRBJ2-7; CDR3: CASSRAGPYEQYF
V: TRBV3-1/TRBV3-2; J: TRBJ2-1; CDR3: CASSRMQGDEQFF
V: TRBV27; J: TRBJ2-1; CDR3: CASSLDRRLREQFF
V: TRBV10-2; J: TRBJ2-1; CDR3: CASSEPSGAYNEQFF
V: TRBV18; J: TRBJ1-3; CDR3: CASSPAGPAGNTIYF